This TCR beta chain stems from a study of beta chain features in type 1 diabetes. Each of the CD4+ naive, central memory, regulatory and stem cell-like memory populations was sorted via CD45RO/CCR7/CD25/CD127/CD95/CD27. Every bit of the isolated RNA underwent reverse transcription, so sequencing read expressed TCRB transcripts. The data were produced by immunoSEQ multiplex PCR, yet TCRdb's version contains in-frame clones alone and is incomplete. The sample shows roughly 380,000 clones, around 19% of them seen only once. The CDR3 totals 16 residues. Germline lookup yields CDR1 SEHNR and CDR2 FQNEAQ (reference sequence). V gave up 3 bases and J gave up 7 bases; unmatched junction bases: 10.

Sequenced material: naive CD4+ T cells from blood. The origin of this receptor is a woman aged 18-29 years in good health. This chain joins TRBV7-9 and TRBJ2-1; 9 bases map to TRBD2. The CDR3 sequence is CASSFGIRTSGNEQFF. DNA of the CDR3: TGTGCCAGCAGCTTCGGTATCCGTACTAGCGGGAATGAGCAGTTCTTC.